This entry is about one TCR beta chain. It has no known antigen specificity. Base quality data are lacking; no much larger clone is found one base away. This sample was taken from a study of blood T cell repertoires in COVID-19 (TCRdb year 2020). Describing the broader study: Samples covering the acute and convalescent phases of COVID-19 were provided by collaborators in the United States, Italy and Spain. The prospective study material was composed of cDNA or gDNA derived from T cells, B-cell-depleted T cells, or PBMCs. Subjects who had been exposed to COVID-19, were actively infected with it, or had recovered from it provided the deeply sampled blood TCRbeta repertoires that made up the dataset. The repertoires were made available in a free public database intended to serve as a resource for research on the immune response to SARS-CoV-2. Samples came from the ongoing ImmuneRACE study (first 160 participants) plus 1,254 subjects from 6 global collaborators. A de-identified subject ID, COVID-19 status, age in years and sex were almost always included in the sample metadata. Where available, HLA class I and class II types were obtained from metadata supplied by the sample provider rather than from assay-based typing.

TCRbeta CDR3 regions were amplified from genomic DNA using the immunoSEQ Assay, a bias-controlled multiplex PCR. The original pipeline was this. Within the assay, amplification of reference gene primers was used to estimate how many nucleated cells each sample contained. To quantify the absolute abundance of each unique TCRbeta CDR3 rearrangement, sequence reads were collapsed and filtered. For each sample, productive Simpson clonality was calculated as the square root of Simpson's diversity index across productive rearrangements. TCRdb provides this immuneACCESS table in a form limited to in-frame rearrangements. Some clones are lacking; in checked studies, under half of them reflect an unresolved V gene, and why the rest are absent is not known. V, J and clone size reflect that table, while D and trimming were determined from the DNA. Counted in this sample were some 70,000 clones; nearly 85% of them appeared once. The top ten clonotypes cover less than 2% of the sample.

Each collaborating institution followed its own protocols to collect whole blood in K2EDTA tubes. For TCRbeta analysis, collaborators shipped samples in one of three forms: frozen whole blood, isolated PBMCs, or DNA extracted from either of those sample types. Overall results and qualifications from the work: The amount of clinical and demographic metadata varied by source and participant and was provided uncurated.

V is cut back by 3 bases and J by 3 bases, with 9 bases in the junction unmatched. Taken from cysteine to phenylalanine, the CDR3 has 17 residues. The CDR3 DNA has 51 bases and is translated from base 1. From the germline V gene, CDR1 is MNHNS and CDR2 is SASEGT. Input material: peripheral blood. The receptor comes from a woman in her fifties or sixties with acute or convalescent COVID-19. The chain is encoded by TRBV6-1 joined to TRBJ2-1, and 9 bases in between align with TRBD1. The DNA is as follows: TGTGCCAGCAGTGATAGACAGGGGGTAATGTACTACAATGAGCAGTTCTTC. Its translation is CASSDRQGVMYYNEQFF.